This T cell receptor (beta chain) is from a study of T cell clusters in autoimmune cytopenias. For the study at large: A median age of around 59 years and mean of around 50 years characterized healthy donor controls.

By frequency, this clonotype is medium-sized. One tube held mixed TRB-A and TRB-B primer pools for touch-down PCR. TCRdb derives one entry per CDR3 protein from the multiplex PCR reads, leaving out DNA. This repertoire comprises approximately 6,100 distinct CDR3 sequences; its ten largest clones make up over 2.5%. TRB amplification used around 270 ng of peripheral blood genomic DNA. CDR3 length: 16 residues. Germline V CDR1 and CDR2: MNHEY, SVGAGI. This sample was also put to use in a study of T cell repertoires in aging, cancer and after chemotherapy. That work contributes: Donor ages fell into six groups from 30 or younger up to 70 or older. Median generation probability rose over the chemotherapy interval in each cancer cohort, suggesting rebound thymic output.

The chain is built from TRBV6-5 and TRBJ1-2. This TCR came from a human donor in good health. Sequencing was performed on peripheral blood. The CDR3 sequence is CASSYNDGDHFYGYTF.